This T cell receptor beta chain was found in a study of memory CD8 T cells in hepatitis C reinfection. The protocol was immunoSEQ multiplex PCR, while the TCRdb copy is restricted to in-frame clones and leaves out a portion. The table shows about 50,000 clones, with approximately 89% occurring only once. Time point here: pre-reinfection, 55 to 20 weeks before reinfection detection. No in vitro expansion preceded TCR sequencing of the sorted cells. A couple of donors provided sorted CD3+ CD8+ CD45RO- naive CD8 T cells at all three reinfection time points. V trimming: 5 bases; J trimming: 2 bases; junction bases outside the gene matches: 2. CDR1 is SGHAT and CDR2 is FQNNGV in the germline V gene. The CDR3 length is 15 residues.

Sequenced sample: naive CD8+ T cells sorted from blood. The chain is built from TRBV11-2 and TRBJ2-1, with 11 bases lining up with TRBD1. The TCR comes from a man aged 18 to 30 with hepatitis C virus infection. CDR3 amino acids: CASSQGQGAYNEQFF. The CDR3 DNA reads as TGTGCCAGCAGCCAGGGACAGGGGGCCTACAATGAGCAGTTCTTC.